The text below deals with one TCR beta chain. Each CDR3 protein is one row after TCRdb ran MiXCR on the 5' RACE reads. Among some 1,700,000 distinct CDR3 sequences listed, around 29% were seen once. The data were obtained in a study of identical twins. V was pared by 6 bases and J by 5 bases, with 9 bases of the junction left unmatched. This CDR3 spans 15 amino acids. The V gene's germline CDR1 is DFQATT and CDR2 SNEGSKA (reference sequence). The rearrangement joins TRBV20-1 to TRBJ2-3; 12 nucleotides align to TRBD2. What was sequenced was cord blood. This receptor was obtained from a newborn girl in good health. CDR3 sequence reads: CSARRLAGVEDTQYF. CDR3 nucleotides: TGCAGTGCCCGGAGACTAGCGGGGGTAGAAGATACGCAGTATTTT.